This TCR beta chain was sequenced in a study of glioma-infiltrating T cells. General study points: Non-neoplastic patients had below-expected tissue-blood divergence, while all gliomas exceeded expectation. Tissue and blood shared very few CDR3 sequences.

The iRepertoire nested amplicon-rescue multiplex PCR amplified TCR alpha and beta CDR3s from RNA. Tissue mRNA or PBMC total RNA, about 95-450 ng, went into one-step reverse transcription and amplification. Each CDR3 protein gets one entry after TCRdb re-called the multiplex PCR reads with MiXCR. The table includes around 190,000 distinct CDR3 sequences, roughly 45% detected once. Germline assignment: CDR1 MGHDK and CDR2 SYGVNS. Deletions cut 0 bases from V and 8 bases from J, with 16 bases between. CDR3 length equals 15 residues. This clonotype was counted a few times. The antigen is unknown. This chain uses TRBV25-1 with TRBJ1-2, with D maybe TRBD1 (5 bases). Sample: glioma tissue, nonneoplastic brain tissue, or PBMCs (not recorded which). The sequence was obtained from a human donor with low-grade glioma or glioblastoma, undergoing nonglioma brain surgery, or in good health (not recorded which). The CDR3 region is CASSEYNAGTEGYTF. The DNA for the CDR3 is TGTGCCAGCAGTGAATATAATGCCGGGACGGAAGGCTACACCTTC.